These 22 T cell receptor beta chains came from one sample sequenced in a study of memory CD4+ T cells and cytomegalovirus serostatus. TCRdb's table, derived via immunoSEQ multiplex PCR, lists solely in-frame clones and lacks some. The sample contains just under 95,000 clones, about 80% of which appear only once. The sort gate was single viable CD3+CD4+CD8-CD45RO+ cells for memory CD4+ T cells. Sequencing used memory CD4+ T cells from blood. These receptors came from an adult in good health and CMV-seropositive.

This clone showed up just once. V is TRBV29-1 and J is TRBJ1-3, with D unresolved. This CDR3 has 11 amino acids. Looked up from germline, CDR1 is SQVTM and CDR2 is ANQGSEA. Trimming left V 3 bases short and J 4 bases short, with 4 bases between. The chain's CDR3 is CSVDRGNTIYF. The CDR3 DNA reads TGCAGCGTTGACAGGGGAAACACCATATATTTT.

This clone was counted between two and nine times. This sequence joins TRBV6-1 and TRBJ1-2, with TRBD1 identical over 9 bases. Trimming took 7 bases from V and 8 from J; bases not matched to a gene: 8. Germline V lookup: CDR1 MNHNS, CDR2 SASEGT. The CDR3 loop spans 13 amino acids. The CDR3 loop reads CASIIQGAGGYTF. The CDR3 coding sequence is TGTGCCAGCATAATACAGGGGGCAGGCGGCTACACCTTC.

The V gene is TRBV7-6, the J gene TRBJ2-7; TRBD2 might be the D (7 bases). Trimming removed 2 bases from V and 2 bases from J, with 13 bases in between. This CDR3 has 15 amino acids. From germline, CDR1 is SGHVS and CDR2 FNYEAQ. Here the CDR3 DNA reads TGTGCCAGCAGCTTATCAGGGGAGGGCACCTACGAGCAGTACTTC. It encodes CASSLSGEGTYEQYF.

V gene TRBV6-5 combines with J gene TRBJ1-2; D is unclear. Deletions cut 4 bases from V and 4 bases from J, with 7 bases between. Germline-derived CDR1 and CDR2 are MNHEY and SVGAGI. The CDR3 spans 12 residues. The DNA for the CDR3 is TGTGCCAGCAGTTCAGAGATCTATGGCTACACCTTC. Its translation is CASSSEIYGYTF.

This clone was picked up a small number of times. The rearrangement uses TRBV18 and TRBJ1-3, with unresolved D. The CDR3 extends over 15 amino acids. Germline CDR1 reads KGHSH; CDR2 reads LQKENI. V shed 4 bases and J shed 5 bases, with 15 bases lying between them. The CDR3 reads CASSLFKEARNTIYF. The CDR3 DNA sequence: TGTGCCAGCTCACTATTCAAAGAGGCCCGAAACACCATATATTTT.

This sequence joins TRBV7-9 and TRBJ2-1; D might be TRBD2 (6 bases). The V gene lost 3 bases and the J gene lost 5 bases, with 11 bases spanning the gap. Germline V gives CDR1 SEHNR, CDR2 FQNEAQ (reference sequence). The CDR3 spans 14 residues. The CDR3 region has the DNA TGTGCCAGCAGCTTCAAGCGGGCTAACAATGAGCAGTTCTTC. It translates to CASSFKRANNEQFF.

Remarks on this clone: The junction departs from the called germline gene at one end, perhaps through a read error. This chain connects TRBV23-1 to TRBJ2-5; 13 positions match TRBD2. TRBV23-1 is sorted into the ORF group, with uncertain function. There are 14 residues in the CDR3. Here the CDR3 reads CTSCRLAGGETQYF. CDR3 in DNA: TGCACCAGCTGCCGACTAGCGGGAGGAGAGACCCAGTACTTC.

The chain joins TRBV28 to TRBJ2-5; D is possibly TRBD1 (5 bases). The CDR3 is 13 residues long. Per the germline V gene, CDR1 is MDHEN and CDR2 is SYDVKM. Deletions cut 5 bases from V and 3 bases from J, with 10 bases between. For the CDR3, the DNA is TGTGCCAGCAGTCAGGCCAGGGAAGAGACCCAGTACTTC. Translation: CASSQAREETQYF.

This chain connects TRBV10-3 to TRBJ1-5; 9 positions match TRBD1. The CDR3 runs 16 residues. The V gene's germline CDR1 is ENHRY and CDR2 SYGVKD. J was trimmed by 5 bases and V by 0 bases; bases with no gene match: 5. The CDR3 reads CAISESGTGTHQPQHF. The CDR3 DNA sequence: TGTGCCATCAGTGAGTCAGGGACAGGGACACATCAGCCCCAGCATTTT.

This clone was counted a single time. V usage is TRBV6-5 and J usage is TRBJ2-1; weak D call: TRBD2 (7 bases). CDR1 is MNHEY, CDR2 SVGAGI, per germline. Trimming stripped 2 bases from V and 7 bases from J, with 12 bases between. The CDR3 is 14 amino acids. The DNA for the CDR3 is TGTGCCAGCAGTTACGGGGGGGCGGAGAATGAGCAGTTCTTC. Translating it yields CASSYGGAENEQFF.

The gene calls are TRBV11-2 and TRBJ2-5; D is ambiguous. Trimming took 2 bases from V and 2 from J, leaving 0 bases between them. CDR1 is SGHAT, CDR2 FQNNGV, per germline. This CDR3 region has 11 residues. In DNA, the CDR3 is TGTGCCAGCAGCTTACAAGAGACCCAGTACTTC. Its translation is CASSLQETQYF.

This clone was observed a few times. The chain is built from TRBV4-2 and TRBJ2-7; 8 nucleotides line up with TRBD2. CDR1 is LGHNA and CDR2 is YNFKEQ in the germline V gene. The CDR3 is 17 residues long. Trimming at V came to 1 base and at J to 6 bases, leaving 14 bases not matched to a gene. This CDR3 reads CASSQAIVAAGVVEQYF. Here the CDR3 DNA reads TGTGCCAGCAGCCAAGCAATAGTCGCAGCGGGGGTAGTCGAGCAGTACTTC.

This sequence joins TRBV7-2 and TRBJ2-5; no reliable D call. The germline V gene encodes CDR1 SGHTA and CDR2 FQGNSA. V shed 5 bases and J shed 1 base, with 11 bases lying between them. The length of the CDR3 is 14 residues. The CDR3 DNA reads TGTGCCAGCAGCCCTAATATGGGCCAAGAGACCCAGTACTTC. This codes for CASSPNMGQETQYF.

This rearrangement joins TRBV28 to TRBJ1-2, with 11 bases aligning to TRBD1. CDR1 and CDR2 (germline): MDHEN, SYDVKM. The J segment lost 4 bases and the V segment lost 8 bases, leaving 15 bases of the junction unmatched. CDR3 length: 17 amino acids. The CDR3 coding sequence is TGTGCCAGCCAACCCCACGGGACAGGGGGAAATAGCTATGGCTACACCTTC. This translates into CASQPHGTGGNSYGYTF.

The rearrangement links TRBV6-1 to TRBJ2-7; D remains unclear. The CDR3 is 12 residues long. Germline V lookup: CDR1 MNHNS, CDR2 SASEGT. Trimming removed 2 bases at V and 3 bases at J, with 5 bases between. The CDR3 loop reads CASSETYYEQYF. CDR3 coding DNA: TGTGCCAGCAGTGAAACGTACTACGAGCAGTACTTC.

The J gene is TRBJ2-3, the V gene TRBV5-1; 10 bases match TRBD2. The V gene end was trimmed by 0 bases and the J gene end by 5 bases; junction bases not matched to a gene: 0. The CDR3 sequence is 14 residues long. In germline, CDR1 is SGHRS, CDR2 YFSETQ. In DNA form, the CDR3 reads TGCGCCAGCAGCTTGGGACTAGCGGGAGATACGCAGTATTTT. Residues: CASSLGLAGDTQYF.

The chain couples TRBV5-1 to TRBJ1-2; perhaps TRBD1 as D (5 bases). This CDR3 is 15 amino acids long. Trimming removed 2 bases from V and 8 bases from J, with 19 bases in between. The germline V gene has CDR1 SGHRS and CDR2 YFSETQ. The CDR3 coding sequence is TGCGCCAGCAGCTTTACGACAGACCTACGATTAGGCTACACCTTC. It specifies CASSFTTDLRLGYTF.

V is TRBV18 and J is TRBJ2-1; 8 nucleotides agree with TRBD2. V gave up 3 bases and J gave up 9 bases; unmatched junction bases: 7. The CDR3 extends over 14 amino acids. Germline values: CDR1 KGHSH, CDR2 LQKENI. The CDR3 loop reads CASSPPGLEGEQFF. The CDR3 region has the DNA TGTGCCAGCTCACCCCCGGGACTAGAGGGTGAGCAGTTCTTC.

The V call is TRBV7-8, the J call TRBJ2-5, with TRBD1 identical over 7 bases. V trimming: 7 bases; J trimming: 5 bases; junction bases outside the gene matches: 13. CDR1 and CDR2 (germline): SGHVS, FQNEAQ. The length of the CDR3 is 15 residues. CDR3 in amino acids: CASTPTGQSVETQYF. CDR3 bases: TGTGCCAGCACCCCGACGGGACAGTCGGTCGAGACCCAGTACTTC.

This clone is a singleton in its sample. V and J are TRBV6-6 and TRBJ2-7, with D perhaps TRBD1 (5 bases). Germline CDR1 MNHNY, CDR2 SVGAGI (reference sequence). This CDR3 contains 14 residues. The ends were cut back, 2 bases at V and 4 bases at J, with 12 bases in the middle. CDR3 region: CASSYGQGNYEQYF. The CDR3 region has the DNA TGTGCCAGCAGTTACGGCCAGGGAAATTACGAGCAGTACTTC.

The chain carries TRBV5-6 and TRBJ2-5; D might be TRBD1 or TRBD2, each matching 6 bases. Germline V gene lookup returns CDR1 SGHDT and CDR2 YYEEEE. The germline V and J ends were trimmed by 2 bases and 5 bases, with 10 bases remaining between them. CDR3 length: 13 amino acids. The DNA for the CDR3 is TGTGCCAGCAGCTTCGGGGGCGGTGAGACCCAGTACTTC. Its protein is CASSFGGGETQYF. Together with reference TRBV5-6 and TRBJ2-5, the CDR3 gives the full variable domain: DAGVTQSPTHLIKTRGQQVTLRCSPKSGHDTVSWYQQALGQGPQFIFQYYEEEERQRGNFPDRFSGHQFPNYSSELNVNALLLGDSALYLCASSFGGGETQYFGPGTRLLVL.

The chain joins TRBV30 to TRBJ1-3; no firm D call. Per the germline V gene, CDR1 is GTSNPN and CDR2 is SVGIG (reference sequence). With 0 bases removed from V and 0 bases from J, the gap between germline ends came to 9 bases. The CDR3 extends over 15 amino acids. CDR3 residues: CAWSVLGISGNTIYF. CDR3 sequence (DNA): TGTGCCTGGAGTGTACTGGGTATCTCTGGAAACACCATATATTTT.